A single sample is the source of the 29 T cell receptor beta chains below, sequenced in a study of CD8+CD57+ T cells in acquired aplastic anemia. Genomic DNA provided the template from which TCR beta VDJ and CDR3 profiles were obtained. Using its own MiXCR run on the reads, TCRdb lists one record per CDR3 protein. Of approximately 250,000 distinct CDR3 sequences in the sample, 82% were seen once. The patients chosen for sequencing had shown expansion of CD8+CD57+ cells (detected by flow cytometry). The sequenced sample was sorted CD4+, CD8+, or CD8+CD57+ T cells (not recorded which) from PBMCs. The receptors shown here come from a human donor with aplastic anemia.

The chain uses TRBV5-6 and TRBJ2-1; 15 bases line up with TRBD2. CDR3 length: 15 residues. Germline CDR1 and CDR2: SGHDT and YYEEEE. V shed 4 bases, J shed 9 bases, and the junction held 5 bases outside the gene matches. The CDR3 here is CASSLGLAGGSEQFF. The CDR3 nucleotides are TGTGCCAGCAGCCTGGGACTAGCGGGAGGTAGTGAGCAGTTCTTC.

CDR3 sequence: CATRNTGQAYEQYV. CDR3 sequence (DNA): TGTGCCACCAGAAACACGGGACAGGCCTACGAGCAGTACGTC. This chain links TRBV24-1 with TRBJ2-7; TRBD1 aligns across 8 bases. Germline-derived CDR1 and CDR2 are KGHDR and SFDVKD. The V and J ends lost 7 bases and 2 bases, in that order; junction bases with no gene match: 6. CDR3 length: 14 amino acids.

The V and J genes are TRBV24-1 and TRBJ2-3; tentative D call: TRBD1 (6 bases). This CDR3 spans 16 amino acids. Germline lookup yields CDR1 KGHDR and CDR2 SFDVKD. V lost 0 bases and J lost 4, with 13 bases in between. The CDR3 DNA sequence: TGTGCCACCAGTGATTTGGGGGGCAGGGAGTCAGATACGCAGTATTTT. Its translation is CATSDLGGRESDTQYF.

On this clonotype: Germline and junction disagree at one end, which may indicate a read error. The V call is TRBV7-8, the J call TRBJ2-7; D is perhaps TRBD2 (6 bases). This CDR3 spans 16 amino acids. Germline V gene data show CDR1 as SGHVS and CDR2 as FQNEAQ. The CDR3, as DNA: TGTGCCAGCAGCTTAGCGGGAGGTCCCGGTTTGCACGATCAGTACTTC. Its protein product is CASSLAGGPGLHDQYF.

Notes on this clonotype: An end of the junction differs from the germline gene, which may be a read error. The chain employs TRBV9 and TRBJ2-2; the D gene could be TRBD1 or TRBD2 (5 bases each). The germline CDR1 and CDR2 sequences are SGDLS and YYNGEE. This CDR3 has 12 amino acids. The CDR3, as DNA: TGTGCCAGCAGCTTAGTCACCGGGGACCTTATTTTT. It translates to CASSLVTGDLIF.

The gene calls are TRBV24-1 and TRBJ2-1; no clear D gene. V was shortened by 3 bases and J by 6 bases, with 11 bases between the two germline ends. This CDR3 contains 14 residues. Looked up from germline, CDR1 is KGHDR and CDR2 is SFDVKD. CDR3 in amino acids: CATSDPDSTNEQFF. The CDR3, as DNA: TGTGCCACCAGTGATCCTGACTCGACCAATGAGCAGTTCTTC.

On this clonotype itself: The junction does not match germline at one end; this may be a read error. The V gene is TRBV9, the J gene TRBJ2-3; 10 bases fit TRBD2. This CDR3 has 14 amino acids. Per the germline V gene, CDR1 is SGDLS and CDR2 is YYNGEE. The CDR3 region is CASGVAGGTQTQYF. CDR3 nucleotide sequence: TGTGCCAGCGGCGTAGCGGGAGGCACCCAGACGCAGTATTTT.

The genes are TRBV7-2 and TRBJ2-5, with D possibly being TRBD2 (6 bases). The CDR3 is 14 amino acids. CDR1 and CDR2 from the germline V gene are SGHTA and FQGNSA. V was cut by 11 bases and J by 5 bases, with 21 bases left in between. DNA for the CDR3: TGTGCCTACGACGTAGCGGCGTCCGAGGAGACCCAGTACTTC. Protein: CAYDVAASEETQYF.

V and J are TRBV6-5 and TRBJ1-2, with 7 positions matching TRBD1. Trimming cost V 0 bases and J 6 bases; bases outside gene matches: 4. Germline V gene lookup returns CDR1 MNHEY and CDR2 SVGAGI. This CDR3 region has 14 residues. The CDR3 coding sequence is TGTGCCAGCAGTTACTCGGGACAGCTCGATGGCTACACCTTC. Its translation: CASSYSGQLDGYTF.

Details on this clonotype: A read error may be the cause here, since a much bigger clone is one base away. V is TRBV10-3 and J is TRBJ1-1, with D unresolved. The CDR3 covers 13 residues. Germline V gives CDR1 ENHRY, CDR2 SYGVKD. The germline V and J ends were trimmed by 5 bases and 4 bases, with 11 bases remaining between them. The CDR3 region has the DNA TGTGCCATCAGTTACCCGGGGATCACTGAAGCTTTCTTT. Translating gives CAISYPGITEAFF.

Regarding this clonotype: Germline is not matched at one junction end, which may reflect a read error. This rearrangement joins TRBV5-1 to TRBJ1-2; D is uncertain. The CDR3 has 15 amino acids. Germline-derived CDR1 and CDR2 are SGHRS and YFSETQ. The DNA for the CDR3 is TGTGCCAGCAGCCGGACTAACGGGAGGGCCTATGGCTACACCTTC. Translation: CASSRTNGRAYGYTF. Looking up the rest from reference TRBV5-1 and TRBJ1-2 gives the full variable domain: KAGVTQTPRYLIKTRGQQVTLSCSPISGHRSVSWYQQTPGQGLQFLFEYFSETQRNKGNFPGRFSGRQFSNSRSEMNVSTLELGDSALYLCASSRTNGRAYGYTFGSGTRLTVV.

This clonotype was observed at least ten times. This chain connects TRBV29-1 to TRBJ2-7, with TRBD1 matching 7 bases. V was pared by 0 bases and J by 3 bases, with 8 bases of the junction left unmatched. This CDR3 spans 15 amino acids. Looked up from germline, CDR1 is SQVTM and CDR2 is ANQGSEA. In DNA, the CDR3 is TGCAGCGTTGAAGATCTAAGGGGGCCAGGCTACGAGCAGTACTTC. Residues: CSVEDLRGPGYEQYF.

Regarding this clonotype: This CDR3 is missing its conserved last phenylalanine or tryptophan, likely due to a read error. The DNA is left out, because the CDR3 cannot be placed on it with certainty; the CDR3 is given as TCRdb lists it. The chain couples TRBV2 to TRBJ2-3; the D call in the table, TRBD1, was not verified against the DNA. The germline V gene has CDR1 SNHLY and CDR2 FYNNEI. The CDR3 adds up to 14 amino acids, both ends counted. The CDR3 spells CASSSGTDTQYFGS.

Ten or more counts support this clonotype. The CDR3 protein is CASSEGGGSTDTQYF. DNA for the CDR3: TGTGCCAGCAGTGAAGGTGGCGGGAGCACAGATACGCAGTATTTT. V is TRBV6-4 and J is TRBJ2-3; a possible D gene is TRBD2 (5 bases). V dropped 3 bases and J dropped 0 bases, with 10 bases sitting between them. The CDR3 is made up of 15 amino acids. Germline lookup yields CDR1 MRHNA and CDR2 SNTAGT.

In regard to this clonotype: The junction and the germline gene differ at one end; a read error may be behind it. The rearrangement joins TRBV7-9 to TRBJ2-2, with 10 bases aligning to TRBD2. The germline gives CDR1 SEHNR, CDR2 FQNEAQ (reference sequence). The CDR3 has 14 residues. CDR3 DNA sequence: TGTGCCAGCAGCATAGCGGGGGGCTCCGGGGAGCTGTTTTTT. Translating it yields CASSIAGGSGELFF. The whole variable domain, remainder taken from reference TRBV7-9 and TRBJ2-2, is DTGVSQNPRHKITKRGQNVTFRCDPISEHNRLYWYRQTLGQGPEFLTYFQNEAQLEKSRLLSDRFSAERPKGSFSTLEIQRTEQGDSAMYLCASSIAGGSGELFFGEGSRLTVL.

The J gene is TRBJ2-1, the V gene TRBV9; 7 nucleotides agree with TRBD1. After removal of 3 bases from V and 16 bases from J, the junction contained 16 bases not matched to a gene. The CDR3 consists of 14 residues. Germline V gene data show CDR1 as SGDLS and CDR2 as YYNGEE. CDR3 DNA sequence: TGTGCCAGCAGCGCCGGGACAGATACGCATGATTTTTTCTTC. This encodes CASSAGTDTHDFFF.

This clonotype occurred many times. The chain has TRBV27 and TRBJ2-3; 8 bases are a match to TRBD2. Germline V gene data show CDR1 as MNHEY and CDR2 as SMNVEV (reference sequence). There are 14 residues in the CDR3. Losses at the gene ends were 5 bases for V and 4 bases for J; bases not matched to a gene: 5. CDR3 region: CASSRGTRADTQYF. The CDR3, as DNA: TGTGCCAGCAGTCGAGGGACTAGAGCAGATACGCAGTATTTT.

This rearrangement joins TRBV7-8 to TRBJ2-3; 8 bases agree with TRBD2. The CDR3 spans 15 residues. The junction had 10 bases not matched to a gene; V was cut back by 5 bases and J by 6 bases. Germline assignment: CDR1 SGHVS and CDR2 FQNEAQ. Here the CDR3 reads CASSVGGLGTDTQYF. DNA of the CDR3: TGTGCCAGCAGCGTCGGGGGACTAGGAACCGATACGCAGTATTTT.

About this clonotype itself: A read error may produce the germline difference seen at one junction end. This chain connects TRBV7-9 to TRBJ2-3; D might be TRBD2 (6 bases). The CDR3 totals 13 residues. The germline gives CDR1 SEHNR, CDR2 FQNEAQ (reference sequence). CDR3 sequence reads: CASGYGGTDTPYF. The CDR3, as DNA: TGTGCCAGCGGGTACGGGGGAACAGATACGCCGTATTTT. The variable domain in full, with the rest retrieved from reference TRBV7-9 and TRBJ2-3, is DTGVSQNPRHKITKRGQNVTFRCDPISEHNRLYWYRQTLGQGPEFLTYFQNEAQLEKSRLLSDRFSAERPKGSFSTLEIQRTEQGDSAMYLCASGYGGTDTPYFGPGTRLTVL.

V is TRBV10-3 and J is TRBJ2-7; no definite D call. Germline CDR1 and CDR2: ENHRY and SYGVKD. CDR3 length: 11 residues. V lost 6 bases to trimming and J lost 4 bases, with 7 bases between them. The CDR3 loop reads CAISVDYEQYF. CDR3 nucleotide sequence: TGTGCCATCAGCGTGGATTACGAGCAGTACTTC.

The chain links TRBV6-4 to TRBJ2-3; D is undetermined. In germline, CDR1 is MRHNA, CDR2 SNTAGT. Trimming removed 3 bases at V and 6 bases at J, with 16 bases between. The CDR3 extends over 15 amino acids. The CDR3, as DNA: TGTGCCAGCAGTGATGGGCCCGACACGGGCGATACGCAGTATTTT. Protein sequence: CASSDGPDTGDTQYF.

The chain combines TRBV10-1 with TRBJ1-1; D call uncertain. Germline values: CDR1 WNHNN, CDR2 SYGVQD (reference sequence). Between the trimmed V and J ends, which lost 6 bases and 5 bases, there was a span of 13 bases. The CDR3 is 13 residues long. CDR3 DNA: TGCGCCAGCAGCGGAGAGGCTGGGACTGAAGCTTTCTTT. Amino acids: CASSGEAGTEAFF.

This clonotype was seen only a few times. No conserved phenylalanine or tryptophan ends this CDR3, so it is likely a read error. J is TRBJ2-4 and V is TRBV9; no clear D gene. The CDR3 extends over 12 amino acids. V was shortened by 7 bases and J by 7 bases, with 12 bases between the two germline ends. From germline, CDR1 is SGDLS and CDR2 YYNGEE. The CDR3 DNA follows: TGTGCCAGCGGCGGCGCTGGGAACATTCAGTACTCC. The encoded protein is CASGGAGNIQYS.

On this clonotype itself: One end of the junction varies from germline; a read error may be responsible. V is TRBV5-1 and J is TRBJ2-3; TRBD2 matches 7 bases. Germline CDR1 reads SGHRS; CDR2 reads YFSETQ. The CDR3 consists of 14 residues. CDR3: CASSNAGGTDTQYF. The CDR3 nucleotides read TGTGCCAGCAGCAACGCGGGGGGCACAGATACGCAGTATTTT.

Concerning this clonotype: One end of the junction varies from germline; a read error may be responsible. V is TRBV2 and J is TRBJ1-2; a weak D match, TRBD1 (6 bases). The germline CDR1 and CDR2 sequences are SNHLY and FYNNEI. This CDR3 comprises 13 residues. CDR3 loop: CASGDGGTYTHTF. CDR3 DNA: TGTGCCAGCGGGGACGGGGGCACATATACGCACACTTTT.

About this clonotype: One end of the junction varies from germline; a read error may be responsible. V usage is TRBV5-6 and J usage is TRBJ2-1, with 7 nucleotides matching TRBD2. The germline gives CDR1 SGHDT, CDR2 YYEEEE. The CDR3 contains 13 residues. The CDR3 here is CACSLGGIHEQFF. The CDR3, as DNA: TGTGCCTGCAGCTTGGGGGGGATCCATGAGCAGTTCTTC.

The chain links TRBV15 to TRBJ2-3; D may correspond to TRBD1 or TRBD2 (5 bases each). From germline, CDR1 is LNHNV and CDR2 YYDKDF (reference sequence). CDR3 length: 15 amino acids. V was shortened by 5 bases and J by 8 bases, with 20 bases between the two germline ends. CDR3 coding DNA: TGTGCCACCAGCGCCGGGACCAGCCGAATAGCTACGCAGTATTTT. The encoded protein is CATSAGTSRIATQYF. Combining the CDR3 with reference TRBV15 and TRBJ2-3 gives the whole variable domain DAMVIQNPRYQVTQFGKPVTLSCSQTLNHNVMYWYQQKSSQAPKLLFHYYDKDFNNEADTPDNFQSRRPNTSFCFLDIRSPGLGDTAMYLCATSAGTSRIATQYFGPGTRLTVL.

The rearrangement links TRBV11-1 to TRBJ2-7; D assignment may be TRBD1 or TRBD2 (5 bases each). Germline CDR1 reads SGHAT; CDR2 reads FQDESV (reference sequence). The CDR3 runs to 16 residues. Trimming shortened V by 2 bases and J by 7 bases, and 21 bases separated the two germline ends. The CDR3 nucleotides read TGTGCCAGCAGCTTATTTACGAGGGGAACCTACAATGAGCAGTACGTC. This gives the protein CASSLFTRGTYNEQYV.

On this clonotype: An end of the junction does not agree with germline; a read error may underlie this. This chain connects TRBV11-3 to TRBJ1-6, with D perhaps matching TRBD1 (6 bases). Per germline, CDR1 SGHNT and CDR2 YENEEA. The CDR3 extends over 16 amino acids. This CDR3 reads CASSSDRTAYNSPLRF. CDR3 in DNA: TGTGCCAGCAGCTCAGACCGGACAGCCTATAATTCACCCCTCCGCTTT.